These 19 T cell receptor beta chains were all obtained from the same sample, sequenced in a study of T cells in localized non-small cell lung cancer. Only in-frame clones appear in the TCRdb table, and some are missing; sequencing was by immunoSEQ multiplex PCR. The profile shows 3,200 or so clones, 29% of them singletons. The starting material was lung tumor tissue, obtained before any cancer treatment. The receptors stem from a man aged 35-75 years with stage III lung adenocarcinoma.

J is TRBJ2-2 and V is TRBV29-1; no reliable D call. V gave up 5 bases and J gave up 3 bases, with 7 bases separating them. The germline gives CDR1 SQVTM, CDR2 ANQGSEA. The CDR3 has 12 residues. DNA for the CDR3: TGCAGCGTTCGTAGATACACCGGGGAGCTGTTTTTT. As protein: CSVRRYTGELFF.

This clone was seen a few times. The chain carries TRBV11-3 and TRBJ2-7; D ambiguous. Germline CDR1 and CDR2: SGHNT and YENEEA. V shed 0 bases and J shed 0 bases, with 9 bases lying between them. The CDR3 totals 15 residues. The CDR3 bases are TGTGCCAGCAGCTTAGAAGGCAGGATCTCCTACGAGCAGTACTTC. Its protein is CASSLEGRISYEQYF. The full variable domain, rest sourced from reference TRBV11-3 and TRBJ2-7, is EAGVVQSPRYKIIEKKQPVAFWCNPISGHNTLYWYLQNLGQGPELLIRYENEEAVDDSQLPKDRFSAERLKGVDSTLKIQPAELGDSAVYLCASSLEGRISYEQYFGPGTRLTVT.

This clone ranks as large. The chain has TRBV11-3 and TRBJ2-2; D may be TRBD1 (5 bases). The V and J ends lost 3 bases and 7 bases respectively, with 15 bases between them. Germline assignment: CDR1 SGHNT and CDR2 YENEEA. The CDR3 runs to 15 residues. CDR3 coding DNA: TGTGCCAGCAGCTTTGCAGGGAATGAGAACGGGGAGCTGTTTTTT. As protein: CASSFAGNENGELFF. Full variable domain (rest looked up from reference TRBV11-3 and TRBJ2-2): EAGVVQSPRYKIIEKKQPVAFWCNPISGHNTLYWYLQNLGQGPELLIRYENEEAVDDSQLPKDRFSAERLKGVDSTLKIQPAELGDSAVYLCASSFAGNENGELFFGEGSRLTVL.

This clone was counted a few times. J is TRBJ2-7 and V is TRBV19; the match to TRBD1 covers 7 bases. CDR1 LNHDA and CDR2 SQIVND come from the germline V gene (reference sequence). V lost 6 bases, J lost 2 bases, and 10 bases stayed unmatched. The CDR3 runs to 15 residues. CDR3 protein: CASSHSADRTYEQYF. The CDR3 DNA reads TGTGCCAGTAGCCATAGTGCGGACAGGACCTACGAGCAGTACTTC.

J is TRBJ1-1 and V is TRBV5-1; the D is unclear. The CDR3 consists of 14 residues. Germline V gives CDR1 SGHRS, CDR2 YFSETQ. Trimming shortened V by 4 bases and J by 0 bases, and 10 bases separated the two germline ends. CDR3 in DNA: TGCGCCAGCAGCAAAGGAGTTATGAACACTGAAGCTTTCTTT. Protein product: CASSKGVMNTEAFF.

Only a few counts were recorded for this clone. The CDR3 coding sequence is TGTGCCAGCAGCCCGACCGGGACAGGGGAGGGCACTGAAGCTTTCTTT. Translation gives CASSPTGTGEGTEAFF. The chain has TRBV7-6 and TRBJ1-1, with TRBD1 matching over 10 bases. Germline V gene data show CDR1 as SGHVS and CDR2 as FNYEAQ. The V gene end was trimmed by 5 bases and the J gene end by 4 bases; junction bases not matched to a gene: 10. This CDR3 is built from 16 residues.

The chain combines TRBV7-2 with TRBJ2-6; D call uncertain. Germline CDR1 SGHTA, CDR2 FQGNSA. This CDR3 is built from 13 residues. Trimming pared 3 bases from V and 4 bases from J, leaving 4 bases between. CDR3 residues: CASSFAGANVLTF. The CDR3 DNA is TGTGCCAGCAGCTTCGCCGGGGCCAACGTCCTGACTTTC. Full variable domain (missing parts from reference TRBV7-2 and TRBJ2-6): GAGVSQSPSNKVTEKGKDVELRCDPISGHTALYWYRQSLGQGLEFLIYFQGNSAPDKSGLPSDRFSAERTGGSVSTLTIQRTQQEDSAVYLCASSFAGANVLTFGAGSRLTVL.

This clone appeared a few times. The chain recombines TRBV9 with TRBJ2-3; no clear D gene. The CDR3 extends over 14 amino acids. V was shortened by 1 base and J by 3 bases, with 9 bases between the two germline ends. CDR1 SGDLS and CDR2 YYNGEE come from the germline V gene. The CDR3 DNA reads TGTGCCAGCAGCGTACGTGGGGATACAGATACGCAGTATTTT. It encodes CASSVRGDTDTQYF.

This chain joins TRBV19 and TRBJ2-3, with 8 bases fitting TRBD1. CDR1 is LNHDA, CDR2 SQIVND, per germline (reference sequence). J was trimmed by 4 bases and V by 0 bases; bases with no gene match: 9. The CDR3 runs to 17 residues. The CDR3 spells CASSIEAPVTGADTQYF. For the CDR3, the DNA is TGTGCCAGTAGTATAGAAGCCCCCGTGACAGGGGCAGATACGCAGTATTTT.

By sample share, this clone is large. V is TRBV14 and J is TRBJ1-1; 7 nucleotides agree with TRBD1. The CDR3 length is 16 residues. V shed 3 bases, J shed 5 bases, and the junction held 12 bases outside the gene matches. Germline V gene data show CDR1 as SGHDN and CDR2 as FVKESK. DNA of the CDR3: TGTGCCAGCAGCCATAAGGTCGCACAGGGGTCAACTGAAGCTTTCTTT. It encodes CASSHKVAQGSTEAFF.

The J gene is TRBJ2-1, the V gene TRBV1; the table names TRBD2, a call not compared with the DNA. TRBV1 is a listed pseudogene. CDR3 length: 15 amino acids. CDR3 residues: CASRAGTSGVNEQFF. In nucleotides, the CDR3 is TGCGCCAGCAGAGCCGGGACTAGCGGGGTAAATGAGCAGTTCTTC.

This chain uses TRBV11-3 with TRBJ2-7, with D possibly being TRBD1 (5 bases). Trimming removed 3 bases at V and 0 bases at J, with 9 bases between. This CDR3 has 14 amino acids. CDR1 and CDR2 from the germline V gene are SGHNT and YENEEA. The CDR3 region is CASSLGQHSYEQYF. DNA for the CDR3: TGTGCCAGCAGCTTGGGGCAGCACTCCTACGAGCAGTACTTC.

V is TRBV28 and J is TRBJ2-7; a possible D gene is TRBD2 (5 bases). Germline V gives CDR1 MDHEN, CDR2 SYDVKM. The CDR3 runs 15 residues. Trimming took 6 bases from V and 0 from J, leaving 15 bases between them. The CDR3 sequence is CASSPRGSSSYEQYV. The CDR3, as DNA: TGTGCCAGCAGCCCCCGGGGATCGAGCTCCTACGAGCAGTACGTC.

This clone occurred a few times. The chain combines TRBV28 with TRBJ2-7; 8 nucleotides align to TRBD2. Germline trimming cut 10 bases from V and 5 bases from J; bases unmatched to any gene: 10. Germline V CDR1 and CDR2: MDHEN, SYDVKM. The CDR3 extends over 13 amino acids. CDR3: CANKGLVGDEQYV. The CDR3, as DNA: TGTGCCAATAAGGGACTAGTGGGAGACGAGCAGTACGTC.

This clone came up a few times. This chain connects TRBV11-3 to TRBJ1-2; 9 nucleotides match TRBD1. The CDR3 length is 16 residues. Germline-derived CDR1 and CDR2 are SGHNT and YENEEA. After removal of 2 bases from V and 5 bases from J, the junction contained 9 bases not matched to a gene. CDR3 in amino acids: CASSLPRGQGGYGYTF. The CDR3 bases are TGTGCCAGCAGCTTACCCCGGGGACAGGGAGGGTATGGCTACACCTTC.

The chain uses TRBV6-8 and TRBJ1-3; D not certain. This CDR3 region has 16 residues. V lost 4 bases to trimming and J lost 3 bases, with 16 bases between them. The germline gives CDR1 MNHGY, CDR2 SAAAGT. CDR3 in amino acids: CASSSVAGAGGNTIYF. DNA of the CDR3: TGTGCCAGCAGTTCGGTCGCCGGTGCAGGTGGAAACACCATATATTTT.

This clone was seen only a few times. The chain carries TRBV4-1 and TRBJ2-7; 11 bases align to TRBD2. The V and J ends lost 1 base and 3 bases, in that order; junction bases with no gene match: 5. From germline, CDR1 is MGHRA and CDR2 YSYEKL. The CDR3 sequence is 16 residues long. The CDR3 bases are TGCGCCAGCAGCCAAGTTGGGACTAGCGGTATCTACGAGCAGTACTTC. Residues: CASSQVGTSGIYEQYF.

This clone was observed a few times. This chain uses TRBV6-8 with TRBJ2-7; either TRBD1 or TRBD2 may fit D (6 bases each). The germline V gene encodes CDR1 MNHGY and CDR2 SAAAGT. V was clipped by 5 bases and J by 1 base, with 12 bases between them. This CDR3 contains 14 residues. CDR3 sequence: CASSAGQPSYEQYF. CDR3 nucleotides: TGTGCCAGCAGTGCGGGACAACCATCCTACGAGCAGTACTTC.

This clone came up a few times. The V and J genes are TRBV9 and TRBJ1-3, with a tentative D call TRBD1 (5 bases). V was shortened by 1 base and J by 0 bases, with 11 bases between the two germline ends. The CDR3 is 16 amino acids. CDR1 and CDR2 from the germline V gene are SGDLS and YYNGEE. In DNA form, the CDR3 reads TGTGCCAGCAGCGTAAGTGGGACCGCCTCTGGAAACACCATATATTTT. This codes for CASSVSGTASGNTIYF.